Given below is one T cell receptor (beta chain) in context. The antigen remains undetermined. The entry originates in a study of cytomegalovirus exposure and HLA in healthy donors. Study-level results: Apart from CMV serostatus, no immune exposure information was available. Later genetic work tied a missense DCLRE1C variant to beta-chain V and J trimming. Investigators reported 164 TCR beta chains as tied to cytomegalovirus.

Trimming stripped 2 bases from V and 3 bases from J, with 11 bases between. This CDR3 is 14 amino acids long. Germline V gene data show CDR1 as KGHSH and CDR2 as LQKENI. Donors sampled were nominally healthy, though unrecorded immune exposures were likely. Primers included in the PCR were 60 Vbeta and 13 Jbeta primers. Sequencing used immunoSEQ multiplex PCR; TCRdb keeps in-frame clones, though not all of them. The table shows some 130,000 clones, with approximately 62% occurring only once. V gene TRBV18 combines with J gene TRBJ2-7; TRBD1 is a possible D gene (5 bases). The clonotype originates from a human donor in good health. The material sequenced was PBMCs. As DNA, the CDR3 is TGTGCCAGCTCACCATCACAGGAAAACTACGAGCAGTACTTC. This encodes CASSPSQENYEQYF. Complete variable domain (other parts from reference TRBV18 and TRBJ2-7): NAGVMQNPRHLVRRRGQEARLRCSPMKGHSHVYWYRQLPEEGLKFMVYLQKENIIDESGMPKERFSAEFPKEGPSILRIQQVVRGDSAAYFCASSPSQENYEQYFGPGTRLTVT.